Detailed here is one TCR beta chain. Clones were read by immunoSEQ multiplex PCR, and TCRdb kept only the in-frame ones, dropping some. Of roughly 1,500,000 clones in the sample, approximately 98.5% were seen once. This CDR3 has 15 amino acids. Germline CDR1 and CDR2: SGHVS and FQNEAQ. Between the trimmed V and J ends, which lost 5 bases and 5 bases, there was a span of 19 bases. This sample stems from a study of shared clonotypes between healthy human individuals. This clonotype was obtained from a man in his thirties or forties in good health. Material: naive CD4+ T cells sorted from blood. The subset denotes: CD45RA+ positively selected. The chain has TRBV7-8 and TRBJ2-7; perhaps TRBD2 as D (6 bases). CDR3 bases: TGTGCCAGCAGCCCTCGGTCGGGGGTAGATAACGAGCAGTACTTC. Translated: CASSPRSGVDNEQYF.